Sequencing of this T cell receptor beta chain was carried out in a study of Tregs in tolerant kidney transplant recipients. The CDR3 is 16 residues long. Germline-derived CDR1 and CDR2 are SGHVS and FNYEAQ. V lost 1 base and J lost 5, with 15 bases in between. Repertoires were generated with immunoSEQ multiplex PCR, while TCRdb's copy carries only in-frame clones and drops some. The sample totals around 33,000 clones; its top ten clones hold 14%. Turning to this clone: The CDR3 extends 3 residues past the end of the read, so its final part is completed from the germline J gene.

The chain uses TRBV7-6 and TRBJ1-5; unclear D gene. The sequence was obtained from a human donor who received a combined kidney and bone marrow transplant. Material: CD8+ T cells from blood, obtained before the transplant. CDR3 DNA (partial): TGTGCCAGCAGCTTAGATGGAAGGGCGGGGTATCAGCCC. Translated: CASSLDGRAGYQP. The full CDR3 sequence reads CASSLDGRAGYQPQHF.